Described below is a single TCR beta chain sequence and its context. Measured with immunoSEQ multiplex PCR; TCRdb has only the in-frame clones, and not every one. The sample lists over 110,000 clones, over 70% occurring once. The sample is drawn from a study of blood T cell repertoires in COVID-19. About the study: Either two negative PCRs, clearance, or symptom resolution qualified Cohort 3 donors as recovered.

Participants were aged about 18 to 100 years, lived in around 22 US areas, and enrolled virtually. Cohort assignment relied on participant-reported clinical history. Germline V gives CDR1 MNHEY, CDR2 SMNVEV (reference sequence). V lost 7 bases, J lost 8 bases, and 5 bases stayed unmatched. The CDR3 spans 14 residues. The V and J genes are TRBV27 and TRBJ2-1; 13 bases are a match to TRBD2. The receptor was isolated from a man between 45 and 60 years old in a cohort exposed to, infected with or recovered from COVID-19 (not recorded which). The sequencing input was PBMCs or T cells enriched from blood (not recorded which). CDR3 amino acids: CASIRTSGSDEQFF. The DNA for the CDR3 is TGTGCCAGCATCAGGACTAGCGGGAGCGATGAGCAGTTCTTC.